The clone carrying this TCR beta chain is a singleton in its sample. Antigen: not known. These data originate in a study of vaccination effects on CD4 cells after COVID-19. Study details: Participants each got two BNT162b2 or mRNA-1273 vaccine doses.

Produced via immunoSEQ multiplex PCR; TCRdb's table is partial and in-frame only. The data contain approximately 30,000 clones, 72% of them singletons. Within the ViraFEST assay, antigen-specific CD4+ T cells underwent expansion with viral peptide pools prior to sequencing. At the end of less than 12 days of culture, CD4+ T cells were isolated. Infection with SARS-CoV-2 occurred in the person between March and December 2020, and PCR confirmed it. PBMC cultures contained some 2.1 million cells per well, about 10 IU/ml IL-2 and roughly 10 ug/ml peptides. On both days 3 and 7, half of the culture medium was replaced with IL-2 medium. Study-level findings and limits: By a late point after vaccination, infection- and vaccine-induced clones had shrunk markedly through clonal contraction.

This TCR derives from a human donor who had a prior SARS-CoV-2 infection. Source: CD4+ T cells from PBMCs cultured with a peptide pool, taken before COVID-19 vaccination.

This CDR3 reads CASSLGGYVDGYTF. CDR3 nucleotides: TGCGCCAGCAGCTTGGGTGGGTATGTCGATGGCTACACCTTC. The gene calls are TRBV5-1 and TRBJ1-2; D is unclear. Germline V CDR1 and CDR2: SGHRS, YFSETQ. Trimming removed 0 bases at V and 6 bases at J, with 12 bases between. The CDR3 spans 14 residues.